What follows are 26 T cell receptor beta chains derived from one specimen sequenced in a study of regulatory T cells in long-lasting Graves disease. Building the TCR beta libraries relied on iRepertoire HTBI primers, and CDR3 regions underwent Arm-PCR. MiXCR, applied by TCRdb to the multiplex PCR reads, yields one record per CDR3 protein. The sample lists some 240,000 distinct CDR3 sequences, roughly 19% occurring once. Time point noted: newly diagnosed GD, antithyroid drugs for less than 3 months. Construction of the TCR library relied on RNA isolated from PBMCs. This same sample was also taken into another study, of T cells in Graves' hyperthyroidism and ophthalmopathy.

The sequenced sample was peripheral blood mononuclear cells (PBMCs), obtained at new diagnosis, from a patient treated with antithyroid drugs. The receptors derive from a woman in her 30s with Graves disease.

Ten or more counts support this clonotype. J is TRBJ2-1 and V is TRBV20-1; no firm D call. Germline V gives CDR1 DFQATT, CDR2 SNEGSKA (reference sequence). Trimming stripped 5 bases from V and 3 bases from J, with 14 bases between. The CDR3 has 14 residues. CDR3 bases: TGCAGTGCTTACAACCCGGAGTTCTACAATGAGCAGTTCTTC. It specifies CSAYNPEFYNEQFF.

This clonotype was found many times. The CDR3 coding sequence is TGCAGTGCTAGTTTTGCTAGCAGCAACTCCGAGCAGTACTTC. Amino acid sequence: CSASFASSNSEQYF. The J gene is TRBJ2-7, the V gene TRBV20-1; D is possibly TRBD2 (5 bases). The CDR3 is 14 amino acids. Germline CDR1 is DFQATT and CDR2 is SNEGSKA (reference sequence). V gave up 3 bases and J gave up 6 bases, with 18 bases separating them.

At least ten counts were recorded for this clonotype. J is TRBJ1-1 and V is TRBV30, with 7 bases identical to TRBD1. Germline V gene lookup returns CDR1 GTSNPN and CDR2 SVGIG (reference sequence). CDR3 length: 15 residues. The trim removed 1 base at V and 0 bases at J, leaving 5 bases unmatched. The CDR3 protein is CAWSDLRGLNTEAFF. For the CDR3, the DNA is TGTGCCTGGAGTGACCTCAGGGGGTTGAACACTGAAGCTTTCTTT.

This clonotype appeared a single time. Given the absence of the conserved phenylalanine or tryptophan at the CDR3 end, a read error is likely. The CDR3 DNA follows: TGCGCCAGCAGCCAAGGGACAGACCTGAACACAGAAGCTTTCTGT. Its translation: CASSQGTDLNTEAFC. The V gene is TRBV4-1, the J gene TRBJ1-1; D may be TRBD1 (6 bases). In germline, CDR1 is MGHRA, CDR2 YSYEKL. CDR3 size: 15 residues.

This clonotype was recorded at least ten times. This CDR3 is missing its conserved last phenylalanine or tryptophan, likely due to a read error. The V gene is TRBV20-1, the J gene TRBJ1-1; D not certain. Germline V gives CDR1 DFQATT, CDR2 SNEGSKA (reference sequence). V lost 0 bases, J lost 11 bases, and 10 bases lay in between. This CDR3 comprises 11 residues. The CDR3 sequence: CSAREGPGAFC. CDR3 sequence (DNA): TGCAGTGCTAGAGAGGGCCCCGGGGCTTTCTGT.

This clonotype was seen repeatedly, ten times or more. This rearrangement joins TRBV2 to TRBJ1-5; D is possibly TRBD1 (5 bases). This CDR3 contains 14 residues. V was cut by 8 bases and J by 3 bases, with 14 bases left in between. Germline V gives CDR1 SNHLY, CDR2 FYNNEI. CDR3 nucleotides: TGTGCCAGCTCGGACACCTACCCCAATCAGCCCCAGCATTTT. Translating gives CASSDTYPNQPQHF.

This clonotype has a count of ten or more. CDR3 DNA: TGTGCCAGCCCCCCATCCGCAAGACAGGCGGTATTCTACGAGCAGTACTTC. Its protein product is CASPPSARQAVFYEQYF. The chain employs TRBV27 and TRBJ2-7, with D perhaps matching TRBD1 (6 bases). V was clipped by 8 bases and J by 3 bases, with 26 bases between them. The CDR3 runs 17 residues. Germline CDR1 is MNHEY and CDR2 is SMNVEV (reference sequence).

This clonotype was picked up many times. The genes are TRBV18 and TRBJ2-1; D uncertain. Trimming stripped 6 bases from V and 5 bases from J, with 8 bases between. Looked up from germline, CDR1 is KGHSH and CDR2 is LQKENI. The CDR3 has 12 residues. CDR3 sequence reads: CASSLRDNEQFF. CDR3 coding DNA: TGTGCCAGCTCTTTACGGGACAATGAGCAGTTCTTC.

This chain connects TRBV3-1 to TRBJ2-7; D possibly corresponds to TRBD2 (6 bases). V was cut by 7 bases and J by 6 bases, with 16 bases left in between. CDR3 size: 13 residues. The germline CDR1 and CDR2 sequences are LGHDT and YNNKEL (reference sequence). The CDR3 DNA sequence: TGTGCCAGCACCGTTATAGAGGGAGGCGAGCAGTACTTC. It encodes CASTVIEGGEQYF.

In its sample, this clonotype was seen a few times. This chain connects TRBV30 to TRBJ1-1; D remains unclear. The length of the CDR3 is 12 residues. Germline-derived CDR1 and CDR2 are GTSNPN and SVGIG (reference sequence). V was clipped by 8 bases and J by 7 bases, with 17 bases between them. The CDR3 nucleotides are TGTGCCACGGACCCCCGGGAGGATGAAGCTTTCTTT. Translated, it gives CATDPREDEAFF.

This clonotype was seen many times. The chain recombines TRBV19 with TRBJ1-4; D might be TRBD1 (6 bases). With 6 bases removed from V and 7 bases from J, the gap between germline ends came to 15 bases. In germline, CDR1 is LNHDA, CDR2 SQIVND (reference sequence). This CDR3 region has 14 residues. The CDR3 reads CASSRQVESEKLFF. The CDR3 nucleotides read TGTGCCAGTAGCCGACAGGTTGAGAGTGAAAAACTGTTTTTT.

This clonotype was recorded many times. The gene calls are TRBV10-2 and TRBJ2-4; D might be TRBD2 (6 bases). This CDR3 spans 15 amino acids. CDR1 WSHSY and CDR2 SAAADI come from the germline V gene. V lost 6 bases and J 0 bases, leaving 12 bases between the germline ends. The CDR3 sequence is CASREGSLAKNIQYF. The CDR3 DNA is TGCGCCAGCAGGGAGGGGTCCTTAGCCAAAAACATTCAGTACTTC.

Points on this clonotype: The junction shows a germline mismatch at one end, possibly a read error. J is TRBJ1-2 and V is TRBV9; D remains ambiguous. The CDR3 is 16 residues long. In germline, CDR1 is SGDLS, CDR2 YYNGEE. This chain's CDR3 is CASSQEGPGSNYGYTF. The CDR3 region has the DNA TGCGCCAGCAGCCAAGAGGGCCCAGGCTCTAACTATGGCTACACCTTC.

V and J are TRBV15 and TRBJ2-7; D remains ambiguous. Germline V gene data show CDR1 as LNHNV and CDR2 as YYDKDF (reference sequence). The CDR3 runs to 16 residues. V was trimmed by 0 bases and J by 1 base, leaving 13 bases between them. The CDR3 DNA follows: TGTGCCACCAGCAGAGAGGCAGGCCGTAGGTCCTACGAGCAGTACTTC. This encodes CATSREAGRRSYEQYF.

This clonotype appeared many times. The gene calls are TRBV28 and TRBJ2-7; maybe TRBD1 (5 bases). Germline V gene lookup returns CDR1 MDHEN and CDR2 SYDVKM. This CDR3 comprises 14 residues. The V end lost 6 bases, the J end lost 0 bases, and 12 bases lay between the germline ends. CDR3 sequence: CASSRKDSSYEQYF. CDR3 DNA sequence: TGTGCCAGCAGCCGAAAAGACAGCTCCTACGAGCAGTACTTC.

The sample holds one count of this clonotype. The chain couples TRBV24-1 to TRBJ2-5; D is perhaps TRBD1 or TRBD2 (5 bases each). CDR1 and CDR2 (germline): KGHDR, SFDVKD. The CDR3 has 17 residues. The V end was cut by 3 bases, the J end by 1 base, with 17 bases between. Written as DNA, the CDR3 is TGTGCCACCAGTGATGCCGATTCCGGGACGCTCCAAGAGACCCAGTACTTC. It encodes CATSDADSGTLQETQYF.

V gene TRBV7-9 combines with J gene TRBJ2-7, with D maybe TRBD1 (6 bases). CDR1 and CDR2 from the germline V gene are SEHNR and FQNEAQ (reference sequence). The CDR3 is 14 amino acids. Trimming cost V 5 bases and J 5 bases, with 16 bases left between them. CDR3 nucleotides: TGTGCCAGCAGCCCAATACAGGGAAACAACGAGCAGTACTTC. Protein product: CASSPIQGNNEQYF.

This clonotype was seen ten or more times. This chain joins TRBV24-1 and TRBJ2-5, with D uncertain. This CDR3 contains 13 residues. Trimming removed 4 bases from V and 7 bases from J, with 12 bases in between. Germline loops: CDR1 KGHDR, CDR2 SFDVKD. CDR3 nucleotide sequence: TGTGCCACCAGTGACTCTTCCCCTGGGACCCAGTACTTC. Its translation: CATSDSSPGTQYF.

This clonotype was recorded at least ten times. V usage is TRBV7-9 and J usage is TRBJ1-1; 10 positions agree with TRBD1. Germline lookup yields CDR1 SEHNR and CDR2 FQNEAQ (reference sequence). V was clipped by 5 bases and J by 4 bases; unmatched bases: 13. The CDR3 sequence is 17 residues long. DNA of the CDR3: TGTGCCAGCAGCCCCCGACAGGGGGCGGTCGGTGGCACTGAAGCTTTCTTT. Protein product: CASSPRQGAVGGTEAFF.

This clonotype was detected only a few times. The chain links TRBV30 to TRBJ1-4, with 9 nucleotides matching TRBD1. Germline V CDR1 and CDR2: GTSNPN, SVGIG (reference sequence). Trimming removed 2 bases from V and 8 bases from J; junction bases left unmatched: 9. CDR3 size: 15 residues. For the CDR3, the DNA is TGTGCCTGGAGTCCTGGACAGGGGATAGAGGAAAAACTGTTTTTT. This codes for CAWSPGQGIEEKLFF.

This clonotype was recorded at least ten times. The genes are TRBV30 and TRBJ1-4; TRBD1 matches 7 bases. After removal of 2 bases from V and 5 bases from J, the junction contained 17 bases not matched to a gene. Germline V lookup: CDR1 GTSNPN, CDR2 SVGIG (reference sequence). This CDR3 has 18 amino acids. The CDR3 DNA sequence: TGTGCCTGGAGTCCAACTCGAGCGTCACAGGGGCCCAATGAAAAACTGTTTTTT. Amino acids: CAWSPTRASQGPNEKLFF.

The chain has TRBV2 and TRBJ1-4; D is possibly TRBD1 (5 bases). Trimming left V 6 bases short and J 3 bases short, with 11 bases between. The CDR3 is 14 amino acids. Germline CDR1 SNHLY, CDR2 FYNNEI. Here the CDR3 reads CASSQGVANEKLFF. In DNA, the CDR3 is TGTGCCAGCAGCCAAGGGGTAGCTAATGAAAAACTGTTTTTT.

There are many counts of this clonotype. J is TRBJ2-7 and V is TRBV12-3 or TRBV12-4; a weak D match, TRBD1 (5 bases). This CDR3 contains 19 residues. The germline V and J ends were trimmed by 2 bases and 0 bases, with 23 bases remaining between them. The chain's CDR3 is CASSLSPPIPQGNSYEQYF. In DNA, the CDR3 is TGTGCCAGCAGTTTATCACCCCCCATACCTCAGGGAAACTCCTACGAGCAGTACTTC.

This clonotype was detected a few times. This chain joins TRBV12-5 and TRBJ1-2; maybe TRBD1 (5 bases). The germline V gene encodes CDR1 LGHNT and CDR2 FRNRAP. The CDR3 spans 13 residues. CDR3 sequence (DNA): TGTGGTTGGTTAGAGGGGAAAGACTATGGCTACACCTTC. Translation: CGWLEGKDYGYTF.

This clonotype was seen more than once but under ten times. The chain joins TRBV6-1 to TRBJ1-6; D not certain. Germline values: CDR1 MNHNS, CDR2 SASEGT. The CDR3 spans 16 residues. Trimming took 0 bases from V and 10 from J, leaving 16 bases between them. Written as DNA, the CDR3 is TGTGCCAGCAGTGAAGCGTGGGATCATGGGCGGTCACCCCTCCACTTT. It codes for CASSEAWDHGRSPLHF.

The genes are TRBV15 and TRBJ2-3; TRBD2 aligns across 11 bases. This CDR3 comprises 18 residues. Germline assignment: CDR1 LNHNV and CDR2 YYDKDF (reference sequence). Trimming took 0 bases from V and 9 from J; bases not matched to a gene: 14. The CDR3 spells CATSREEGVAGGWRTQYF. The CDR3 DNA reads TGTGCCACCAGCAGAGAGGAGGGAGTAGCGGGGGGGTGGCGGACGCAGTATTTT.